These T cell receptor beta chains were read from a single sample in a study of blood T cell repertoires in COVID-19. Sequenced by immunoSEQ multiplex PCR; TCRdb stores in-frame clones only, minus some. Among 300,000 to 400,000 clones listed, over 75% were seen once. Sequences were obtained from PBMCs or T cells enriched from blood (not recorded which). The receptors originated from a man aged 18 to 29 who had recovered from COVID-19. The CDR3 runs from the conserved cysteine through the conserved F or W. D genes are given only for firm matches. Clone size is given for some rows only: seen once, a few or many times, or a class if the clone is expanded.

length: 14
size: .
V: TRBV27
D: TRBD2
J: TRBJ2-7
DNA: TGTGCCAGCAGTCCAGGACTAGATGTCTACGAGCAGTACTTC
CDR3: CASSPGLDVYEQYF

length: 15
size: .
V: TRBV19
D: TRBD2
J: TRBJ2-3
DNA: TGTGCCAGTAGGTTAGCGGGGGGCCCCACAGATACGCAGTATTTT
CDR3: CASRLAGGPTDTQYF

length: 15
size: .
V: TRBV5-1
D: .
J: TRBJ2-1
DNA: TGCGCCAGCAGCTTGGGAGAGACTAGGAGCAATGAGCAGTTCTTC
CDR3: CASSLGETRSNEQFF

length: 14
size: .
V: TRBV11-2
D: TRBD1
J: TRBJ2-5
DNA: TGTGCCAGCACCATAGGACAGGCAGGAGAGACCCAGTACTTC
CDR3: CASTIGQAGETQYF

length: 14
size: .
V: TRBV19
D: .
J: TRBJ2-3
DNA: TGTGCCAGTAGTAAGAGCGTGTTCGGAGATACGCAGTATTTT
CDR3: CASSKSVFGDTQYF

length: 14
size: .
V: TRBV6-5
D: TRBD1
J: TRBJ2-7
DNA: TGTGCCAGCAGTTCACAGGGGGCCTCCTACGAGCAGTACTTC
CDR3: CASSSQGASYEQYF

length: 15
size: .
V: TRBV28
D: TRBD1
J: TRBJ2-3
DNA: TGTGCCAGCAGTTTAAACAGGGGGCAAATAGATACGCAGTATTTT
CDR3: CASSLNRGQIDTQYF

length: 19
size: .
V: TRBV9
D: TRBD2
J: TRBJ2-1
DNA: TGTGCCAGCAGCGTCAAGACTCCCGGGACTAGCGGGATACGGGGTGAGCAGTTCTTC
CDR3: CASSVKTPGTSGIRGEQFF

length: 16
size: .
V: TRBV7-9
D: TRBD1
J: TRBJ1-2
DNA: TGTGCCAGCAGCTTCAACCGGGACAGGGCGACCTATGGCTACACCTTC
CDR3: CASSFNRDRATYGYTF

length: 14
size: .
V: TRBV2
D: TRBD1
J: TRBJ1-1
DNA: TGTGCCAGCAGCCTTACCGACAGGGAAACTGAAGCTTTCTTT
CDR3: CASSLTDRETEAFF

length: 14
size: .
V: TRBV28
D: .
J: TRBJ1-1
DNA: TGTGCCAGCAGTTTATCAGGGTGGTACACTGAAGCTTTCTTT
CDR3: CASSLSGWYTEAFF

length: 14
size: once
V: TRBV27
D: TRBD1
J: TRBJ2-7
DNA: TGTGCCAGCAGTACCCCGGGACAGGCCTACGAGCAGTACTTC
CDR3: CASSTPGQAYEQYF

length: 15
size: once
V: TRBV5-1
D: .
J: TRBJ1-3
DNA: TGCGCCAGCAGCCTTTCCCACACGGGAGGAAACACCATATATTTT
CDR3: CASSLSHTGGNTIYF

length: 13
size: .
V: TRBV7-9
D: .
J: TRBJ2-2
DNA: TGTGCCAGCAGCTCCACGAACACCGGGGAGCTGTTTTTT
CDR3: CASSSTNTGELFF

length: 16
size: .
V: TRBV7-3
D: TRBD2
J: TRBJ2-1
DNA: TGTGCCAGCAGCTTCAACATGGGACTAGCGGGAAATGAGCAGTTCTTC
CDR3: CASSFNMGLAGNEQFF

length: 14
size: .
V: TRBV7-2
D: .
J: TRBJ2-3
DNA: TGTGCCAGCAGCCCCAAAGGGGAAAAAGCCCCGCAGTATTTT
CDR3: CASSPKGEKAPQYF

length: 16
size: .
V: TRBV19
D: .
J: TRBJ2-6
DNA: TGTGCCAGTAGTATCTGGACAGTCTCTGGGGCCAACGTCCTGACTTTC
CDR3: CASSIWTVSGANVLTF

length: 15
size: .
V: TRBV7-9
D: TRBD2
J: TRBJ2-2
DNA: TGTGCCAGCAGCTTATCAGGAGCGGGAGCCGGGGAGCTGTTTTTT
CDR3: CASSLSGAGAGELFF

length: 16
size: .
V: TRBV7-2
D: TRBD1
J: TRBJ1-3
DNA: TGTGCCAGCAGCTTAACAGGGGGCGCTGGTGGAAACACCATATATTTT
CDR3: CASSLTGGAGGNTIYF

length: 15
size: .
V: TRBV2
D: TRBD1
J: TRBJ1-2
DNA: TGTGCCAGCGGAGGAGAGGACAGGGGATACTATGGCTACACCTTC
CDR3: CASGGEDRGYYGYTF

length: 15
size: .
V: TRBV18
D: .
J: TRBJ1-2
DNA: TGTGCCAGCTCACCGGGCGGGGGGTCTAACTATGGCTACACCTTC
CDR3: CASSPGGGSNYGYTF

length: 14
size: once
V: TRBV7-8
D: .
J: TRBJ1-1
DNA: TGTGCCAGCAGCTTATTCAGGAGGGACACTGAAGCTTTCTTT
CDR3: CASSLFRRDTEAFF

length: 13
size: .
V: TRBV28
D: .
J: TRBJ1-2
DNA: TGTGCCAGCAGTTTAAATGGGAGATATGGCTACACCTTC
CDR3: CASSLNGRYGYTF

length: 13
size: once
V: TRBV19
D: .
J: TRBJ2-7
DNA: TGTGCCAGTAGCCTCCCCGGGGCCTACGAGCAGTACTTC
CDR3: CASSLPGAYEQYF

length: 17
size: .
V: TRBV3-1/TRBV3-2
D: TRBD2
J: TRBJ2-1
DNA: TGTGCCAGCAGACCCGGGACTAGCGGGGGGGCTTACAATGAGCAGTTCTTC
CDR3: CASRPGTSGGAYNEQFF

length: 15
size: .
V: TRBV14
D: TRBD2
J: TRBJ2-1
DNA: TGTGCCAGCAGCCCCGGGACTAGCGGGGGTTCTGAGCAGTTCTTC
CDR3: CASSPGTSGGSEQFF

length: 16
size: .
V: TRBV28
D: TRBD2
J: TRBJ2-1
DNA: TGTGCCAGCAGCCTATGGGCTAGCGGGGGAAACAATGAGCAGTTCTTC
CDR3: CASSLWASGGNNEQFF

length: 15
size: .
V: TRBV6-5
D: TRBD1
J: TRBJ1-6
DNA: TGTGCCAGCAGTTACTCAGAGGGGGCCGGTTCACCCCTCCACTTT
CDR3: CASSYSEGAGSPLHF

length: 16
size: .
V: TRBV2
D: TRBD2
J: TRBJ2-3
DNA: TGTGCCAGCAGTGAATATAGCCTAGCGGTCGCAGATACGCAGTATTTT
CDR3: CASSEYSLAVADTQYF

length: 19
size: once
V: TRBV9
D: TRBD2
J: TRBJ2-2
DNA: TGTGCCAGCAGCGTAGCCCCCTCTGGACTAGCGGGATCTAACGGGGAGCTGTTTTTT
CDR3: CASSVAPSGLAGSNGELFF

length: 15
size: .
V: TRBV5-4
D: TRBD1
J: TRBJ2-2
DNA: TGTGCCAGCAGCCGGGACAGGGAGAGCACCGGGGAGCTGTTTTTT
CDR3: CASSRDRESTGELFF

length: 18
size: .
V: TRBV19
D: TRBD1
J: TRBJ2-4
DNA: TGTGCCAGTAGTCAAGAGACAGGGATTCCTGGAACCAAAAACATTCAGTACTTC
CDR3: CASSQETGIPGTKNIQYF

length: 15
size: .
V: TRBV2
D: .
J: TRBJ1-6
DNA: TGTGCCAGCTTAGAGTCGGAGGGATGGGACTCACCCCTCCACTTT
CDR3: CASLESEGWDSPLHF

length: 16
size: once
V: TRBV9
D: TRBD1
J: TRBJ2-2
DNA: TGTGCCAGCAGCGAAAGGACAGGGAAGTTTACCGGGGAGCTGTTTTTT
CDR3: CASSERTGKFTGELFF

length: 16
size: .
V: TRBV7-9
D: .
J: TRBJ2-2
DNA: TGTGCCAGCAGCTTAGAAGGCAGCGCGAACACCGGGGAGCTGTTTTTT
CDR3: CASSLEGSANTGELFF

length: 18
size: .
V: TRBV7-8
D: TRBD1
J: TRBJ2-2
DNA: TGTGCCAGCAGCCCCCGGACAGGACAACCACTGAACACCGGGGAGCTGTTTTTT
CDR3: CASSPRTGQPLNTGELFF

length: 18
size: .
V: TRBV12-2
D: .
J: TRBJ2-1
DNA: TGTGCAAGTCGCAACGAGCCGGACAGGGATGGTTCGGTGAATGAGCAGTTCTTC
CDR3: CASRNEPDRDGSVNEQFF

length: 14
size: .
V: TRBV6-2/TRBV6-3
D: .
J: TRBJ2-1
DNA: TGTGCCAGCAGTTACTTCGAGGACTACAATGAGCAGTTCTTC
CDR3: CASSYFEDYNEQFF

length: 15
size: .
V: TRBV5-1
D: .
J: TRBJ2-6
DNA: TGCGCCAGCAGCTTGGCGGGGGACGGAGTTAACGTCCTGACTTTC
CDR3: CASSLAGDGVNVLTF

length: 13
size: few
V: TRBV19
D: TRBD1
J: TRBJ1-2
DNA: TGTGCCAGTAGGCTCAGGGGGCCGGATGGCTACACCTTC
CDR3: CASRLRGPDGYTF